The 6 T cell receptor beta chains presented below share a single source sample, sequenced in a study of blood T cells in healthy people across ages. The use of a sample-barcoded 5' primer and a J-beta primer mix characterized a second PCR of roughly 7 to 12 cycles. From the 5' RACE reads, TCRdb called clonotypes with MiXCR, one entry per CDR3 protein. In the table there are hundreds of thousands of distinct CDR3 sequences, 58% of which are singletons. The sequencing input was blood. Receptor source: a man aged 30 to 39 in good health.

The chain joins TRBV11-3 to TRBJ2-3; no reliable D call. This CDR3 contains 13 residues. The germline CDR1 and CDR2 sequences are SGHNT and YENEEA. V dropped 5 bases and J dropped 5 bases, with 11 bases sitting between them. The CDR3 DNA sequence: TGTGCCAGCAGCCGCTCTCTTGGAGATACGCAGTATTTT. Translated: CASSRSLGDTQYF. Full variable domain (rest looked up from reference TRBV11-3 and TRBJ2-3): EAGVVQSPRYKIIEKKQPVAFWCNPISGHNTLYWYLQNLGQGPELLIRYENEEAVDDSQLPKDRFSAERLKGVDSTLKIQPAELGDSAVYLCASSRSLGDTQYFGPGTRLTVL.

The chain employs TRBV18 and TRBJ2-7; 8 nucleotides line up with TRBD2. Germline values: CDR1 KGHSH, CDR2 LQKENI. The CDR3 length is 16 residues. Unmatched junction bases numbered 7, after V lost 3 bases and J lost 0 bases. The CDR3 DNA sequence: TGTGCCAGCTCACCGACAACTAGCGGAGACTCCTACGAGCAGTACTTC. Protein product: CASSPTTSGDSYEQYF.

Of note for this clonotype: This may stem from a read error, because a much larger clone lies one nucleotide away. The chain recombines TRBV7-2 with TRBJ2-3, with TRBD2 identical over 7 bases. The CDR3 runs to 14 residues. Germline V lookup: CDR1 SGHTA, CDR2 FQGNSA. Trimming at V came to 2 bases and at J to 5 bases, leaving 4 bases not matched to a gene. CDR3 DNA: TGTGCCAGCAGCTTAACTAGCGCGGTAGATACGCAGTATTTT. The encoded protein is CASSLTSAVDTQYF.

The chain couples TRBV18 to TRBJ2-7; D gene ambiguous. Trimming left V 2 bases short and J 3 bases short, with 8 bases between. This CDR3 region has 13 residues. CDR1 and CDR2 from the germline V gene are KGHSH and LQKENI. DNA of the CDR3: TGTGCCAGCTCACCAGATCGACGCTACGAGCAGTACTTC. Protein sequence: CASSPDRRYEQYF.

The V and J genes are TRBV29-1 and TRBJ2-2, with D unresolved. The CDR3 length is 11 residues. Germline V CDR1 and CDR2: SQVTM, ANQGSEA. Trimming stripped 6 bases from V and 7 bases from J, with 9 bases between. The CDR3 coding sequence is TGCAGCGTGGTGGCCTACGGGGAGCTGTTTTTT. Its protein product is CSVVAYGELFF.

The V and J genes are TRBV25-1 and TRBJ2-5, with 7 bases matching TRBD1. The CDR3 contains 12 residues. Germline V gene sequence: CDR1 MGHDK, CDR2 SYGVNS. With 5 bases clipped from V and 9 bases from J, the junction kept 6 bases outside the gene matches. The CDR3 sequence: CASSRQGRSQYF. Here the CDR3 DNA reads TGTGCCAGCAGTCGACAGGGTCGGTCCCAGTACTTC. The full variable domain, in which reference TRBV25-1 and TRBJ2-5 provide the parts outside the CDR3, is EADIYQTPRYLVIGTGKKITLECSQTMGHDKMYWYQQDPGMELHLIHYSYGVNSTEKGDLSSESTVSRIRTEHFPLTLESARPSHTSQYLCASSRQGRSQYFGPGTRLLVL.